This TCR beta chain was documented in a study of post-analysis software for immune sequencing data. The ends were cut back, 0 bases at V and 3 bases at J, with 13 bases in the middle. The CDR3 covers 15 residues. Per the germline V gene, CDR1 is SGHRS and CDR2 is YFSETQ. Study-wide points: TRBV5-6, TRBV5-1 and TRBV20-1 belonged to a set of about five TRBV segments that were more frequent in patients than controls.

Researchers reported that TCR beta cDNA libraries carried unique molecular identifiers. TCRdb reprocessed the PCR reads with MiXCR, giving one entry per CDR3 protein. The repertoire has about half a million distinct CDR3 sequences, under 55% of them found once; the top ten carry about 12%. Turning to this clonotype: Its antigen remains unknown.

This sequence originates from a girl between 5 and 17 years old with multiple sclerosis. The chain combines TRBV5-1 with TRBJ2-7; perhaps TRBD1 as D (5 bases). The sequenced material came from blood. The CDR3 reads CASSLVPGRIYEQYF. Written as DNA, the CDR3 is TGCGCCAGCAGCTTGGTTCCAGGGCGCATCTACGAGCAGTACTTC.